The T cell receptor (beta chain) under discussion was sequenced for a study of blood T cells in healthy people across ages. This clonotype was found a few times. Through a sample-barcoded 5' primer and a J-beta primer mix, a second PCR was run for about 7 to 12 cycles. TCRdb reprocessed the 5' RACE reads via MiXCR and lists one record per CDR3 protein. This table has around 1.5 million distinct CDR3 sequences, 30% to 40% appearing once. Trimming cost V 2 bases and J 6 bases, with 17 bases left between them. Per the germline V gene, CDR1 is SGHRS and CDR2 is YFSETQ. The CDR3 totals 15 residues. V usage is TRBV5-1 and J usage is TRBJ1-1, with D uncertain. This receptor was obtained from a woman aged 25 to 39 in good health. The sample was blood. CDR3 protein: CASSFSKAPTAEAFF. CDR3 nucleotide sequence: TGCGCCAGCAGCTTTTCAAAGGCACCGACCGCTGAAGCTTTCTTT.